This passage covers 2 T cell receptor beta chains from one sample sequenced in a study of Ad26.COV2.S vaccination and SARS-CoV-2 variants. Treatment: roughly 18 received Ad26.COV2.S at low or high dose, single or two shots; about five received placebo; per-sample allocation not given. Day 63 after the first vaccine or placebo injection was the time point for sampling. Assay: immunoSEQ multiplex PCR; the TCRdb copy retains only in-frame clones and omits some. The sample has more than 300,000 clones, approximately 86% seen once; the top ten hold around 1.9%. The input for sequencing was peripheral blood, taken in a trial of Ad26.COV2.S vaccine versus placebo. Receptor source: a person between 18 and 65 years old who received the Ad26.COV2.S COVID-19 vaccine or a placebo.

The rearrangement uses TRBV27 and TRBJ1-2, with D possibly matching TRBD1 (5 bases). Germline V gene data show CDR1 as MNHEY and CDR2 as SMNVEV (reference sequence). V lost 4 bases, J lost 4 bases, and 13 bases lay in between. The CDR3 covers 14 residues. CDR3 region: CASSSLQTGYGYTF. CDR3 bases: TGTGCCAGCAGTTCCCTCCAAACAGGCTATGGCTACACCTTC.

The CDR3 reads CASSPHVTGGKQETQYF. The CDR3 nucleotides are TGTGCCAGCAGCCCCCACGTGACGGGGGGGAAGCAAGAGACCCAGTACTTC. The chain carries TRBV6-2 or TRBV6-3 and TRBJ2-5; 8 bases fit TRBD2. V was clipped by 6 bases and J by 2 bases; unmatched bases: 14. From germline, CDR1 is MNHEY and CDR2 SVGEGT. CDR3 length: 17 residues.